This T cell receptor (beta chain) originates from a study of T cells after yellow fever vaccination. General study results and limits: The study found a weaker secondary response that peaked faster, day 5 versus 15.

Trimming shortened V by 3 bases and J by 8 bases, and 16 bases separated the two germline ends. The CDR3 consists of 13 residues. In germline, CDR1 is DFQATT, CDR2 SNEGSKA (reference sequence). Notes on this clonotype: Its specificity is not known.

Synthesis of TCR cDNA relied on 5'RACE template switching, which attached a universal primer site and UMIs. TCRdb used MiXCR to reprocess the 5' RACE reads, holding one entry per CDR3 protein. The data hold some 340,000 distinct CDR3 sequences, with about 10% observed a single time. The receptor was derived from a man younger than 35 who received the YFV17D yellow fever vaccine. The gene calls are TRBV20-1 and TRBJ1-2, with D unclear. Material: CD4+ T cells sorted from PBMCs, obtained 45 days after the yellow fever booster vaccination. CDR3 in DNA: TGCAGTGCTAGCACGGACGGCTCGGGAGGCTACACCTTC. Translated: CSASTDGSGGYTF.